This entry lists 8 T cell receptor beta chains sequenced from one sample in a study of spatial heterogeneity in lung cancer. Time point noted: sample taken at primary tumor resection. No cell sorting; template was whole RNA from tumor, lung tissue or PBMC. MiXCR, applied by TCRdb to the 5' RACE reads, yields one record per CDR3 protein. The table records roughly 79,000 distinct CDR3 sequences, around 13% of them present only once. The specimen comprised PBMCs, sampled at surgery. These receptors were collected from a male donor with early-stage non-small cell lung cancer.

The CDR3 DNA reads TGTGCCAGCAGTTACTCGCAAGGCACTGAAGCTTTCTTT. Its translation: CASSYSQGTEAFF. The V call is TRBV6-5, the J call TRBJ1-1; D unclear. The germline V gene has CDR1 MNHEY and CDR2 SVGAGI. V dropped 0 bases and J dropped 4 bases, with 6 bases sitting between them. The CDR3 sequence is 13 residues long.

The chain joins TRBV7-3 to TRBJ2-1; 9 nucleotides agree with TRBD2. This CDR3 spans 16 amino acids. With V trimmed by 2 bases and J by 3 bases, 5 bases remained unmatched. Germline assignment: CDR1 SGHTA and CDR2 FQGTGA. The DNA of the CDR3 is TGTGCCAGCAGCTTAGCCGGGACTAGCTTCTACAATGAGCAGTTCTTC. This codes for CASSLAGTSFYNEQFF.

This chain connects TRBV11-2 to TRBJ2-5; a possible D gene is TRBD1 (5 bases). The CDR3 consists of 12 residues. Germline assignment: CDR1 SGHAT and CDR2 FQNNGV. Trimming took off 3 bases at V and 5 bases at J, with 7 bases between the two ends. CDR3 DNA sequence: TGTGCCAGCAGCTTGGGGCTTGAGACCCAGTACTTC. Encoded protein: CASSLGLETQYF.

The chain joins TRBV18 to TRBJ1-2, with 7 bases aligning to TRBD1. V gave up 4 bases and J gave up 4 bases; unmatched junction bases: 15. The CDR3 consists of 17 residues. The germline gives CDR1 KGHSH, CDR2 LQKENI. CDR3 amino acids: CASSLSPPGQTFYGYTF. The CDR3 DNA follows: TGTGCCAGCTCACTTTCCCCTCCGGGACAGACTTTCTATGGCTACACCTTC.

This clonotype was seen a handful of times. This chain joins TRBV11-2 and TRBJ1-1; a possible D gene is TRBD1 (5 bases). V lost 1 base and J 7 bases, leaving 7 bases between the germline ends. This CDR3 has 12 residues. Germline CDR1 and CDR2: SGHAT and FQNNGV. The CDR3 bases are TGTGCCAGCAGCTTAGGGGGCCATGAAGCTTTCTTT. This gives the protein CASSLGGHEAFF.

This chain links TRBV24-1 with TRBJ2-1; possibly TRBD1 for D (7 bases). Trimming took 3 bases from V and 4 from J, leaving 18 bases between them. The CDR3 totals 17 residues. Germline CDR1 reads KGHDR; CDR2 reads SFDVKD. CDR3 region: CATSDPQGGPTYNEQFF. In nucleotides, the CDR3 is TGTGCCACCAGTGATCCTCAGGGGGGACCCACTTACAATGAGCAGTTCTTC.

V gene TRBV9 combines with J gene TRBJ2-3; 13 bases are shared with TRBD2. Germline CDR1 is SGDLS and CDR2 is YYNGEE. V lost 4 bases to trimming and J lost 0 bases; unmatched junction nucleotides: 2. CDR3 length: 16 amino acids. CDR3 in amino acids: CASSQGLAGSTDTQYF. The CDR3 DNA reads TGTGCCAGCAGCCAGGGACTAGCGGGGAGCACAGATACGCAGTATTTT.

This clonotype appeared a few times. The chain uses TRBV5-1 and TRBJ2-2; D gene unclear. Germline CDR1 is SGHRS and CDR2 is YFSETQ. Deletions cut 2 bases from V and 1 base from J, with 9 bases between. The CDR3 has 15 residues. The CDR3 protein is CASSLQLENTGELFF. The DNA for the CDR3 is TGCGCCAGCAGCTTACAACTCGAGAACACCGGGGAGCTGTTTTTT.